The next 8 T cell receptor beta chains were all read from a single sample in a study of blood T cell repertoires in COVID-19. TCRdb keeps only in-frame clones here, not all; method: immunoSEQ multiplex PCR. The top ten clones hold roughly 7.1% of a sample with about 120,000 clones, 70% to 85% of them seen once. The sequenced material came from peripheral blood. The receptors were gathered from a man between 65 and 80 years old with active or convalescent COVID-19.

This rearrangement joins TRBV7-2 to TRBJ2-6; D gene unclear. The CDR3 spans 15 residues. V lost 1 base and J 1 base, leaving 5 bases between the germline ends. Germline CDR1 SGHTA, CDR2 FQGNSA. CDR3 region: CASSLVLSGANVLTF. In nucleotides, the CDR3 is TGTGCCAGCAGCTTAGTCCTTTCTGGGGCCAACGTCCTGACTTTC.

The rearrangement uses TRBV29-1 and TRBJ2-3; D may be TRBD1 (5 bases). CDR3 length equals 15 residues. The ends were cut back, 0 bases at V and 2 bases at J, with 12 bases in the middle. The V gene's germline CDR1 is SQVTM and CDR2 ANQGSEA. The CDR3: CSVEDQGSYTDTQYF. Written as DNA, the CDR3 is TGCAGCGTTGAAGATCAGGGCAGCTACACAGATACGCAGTATTTT.

The rearrangement links TRBV11-1 to TRBJ1-1, with D perhaps matching TRBD1 (5 bases). Trimming cost V 5 bases and J 3 bases, with 19 bases left between them. CDR1 and CDR2 from the germline V gene are SGHAT and FQDESV (reference sequence). The CDR3 has 16 residues. The chain's CDR3 is CASSLPGQGHYTEAFF. For the CDR3, the DNA is TGTGCCAGCAGCCTCCCTGGGCAGGGTCATTACACTGAAGCTTTCTTT.

The rearrangement links TRBV7-9 to TRBJ1-1; 10 bases line up with TRBD1. CDR1 and CDR2 from the germline V gene are SEHNR and FQNEAQ (reference sequence). V trimming: 3 bases; J trimming: 1 base; junction bases outside the gene matches: 11. This CDR3 spans 18 amino acids. The CDR3 DNA follows: TGTGCCAGCAGCTTCCTCGGACAGGGGGGAAAGGCGAACACTGAAGCTTTCTTT. Translated: CASSFLGQGGKANTEAFF.

The V call is TRBV4-3, the J call TRBJ2-3, with D unresolved. Per germline, CDR1 LGHNA and CDR2 YSLEER. The V gene lost 0 bases and the J gene lost 1 base, with 8 bases spanning the gap. The CDR3 consists of 15 residues. CDR3 protein: CASSQDRLGTDTQYF. CDR3 in DNA: TGCGCCAGCAGCCAAGATAGATTGGGCACAGATACGCAGTATTTT.

This chain joins TRBV3-1 (or the pseudogene TRBV3-2) and TRBJ1-1; 8 bases agree with TRBD1. Germline CDR1 reads LGHDT; CDR2 reads YNNKEL (reference sequence). This CDR3 is built from 14 residues. The trim removed 4 bases at V and 1 base at J, leaving 2 bases unmatched. The CDR3 is CASSLTGGNTEAFF. The CDR3 nucleotides are TGTGCCAGCAGCCTTACAGGGGGGAACACTGAAGCTTTCTTT.

This clone was counted at least ten times. CDR3 coding DNA: TGTGCCAGCAGCTCCGGCACAAGGGGTGAGCAGTTCTTC. Translated, it gives CASSSGTRGEQFF. The J gene is TRBJ2-1, the V gene TRBV7-9; TRBD1 is a possible D gene (5 bases). Trimming stripped 4 bases from V and 9 bases from J, with 13 bases between. The CDR3 runs 13 residues. CDR1 is SEHNR and CDR2 is FQNEAQ in the germline V gene (reference sequence).

The V gene is TRBV7-9, the J gene TRBJ1-3; 7 positions agree with TRBD1. The V gene end was trimmed by 10 bases and the J gene end by 1 base; junction bases not matched to a gene: 10. Per the germline V gene, CDR1 is SEHNR and CDR2 is FQNEAQ (reference sequence). This CDR3 comprises 15 residues. The CDR3 nucleotides read TGTGCCACTACAAAACAGGGGTTATCTGGAAACACCATATATTTT. Residues: CATTKQGLSGNTIYF.